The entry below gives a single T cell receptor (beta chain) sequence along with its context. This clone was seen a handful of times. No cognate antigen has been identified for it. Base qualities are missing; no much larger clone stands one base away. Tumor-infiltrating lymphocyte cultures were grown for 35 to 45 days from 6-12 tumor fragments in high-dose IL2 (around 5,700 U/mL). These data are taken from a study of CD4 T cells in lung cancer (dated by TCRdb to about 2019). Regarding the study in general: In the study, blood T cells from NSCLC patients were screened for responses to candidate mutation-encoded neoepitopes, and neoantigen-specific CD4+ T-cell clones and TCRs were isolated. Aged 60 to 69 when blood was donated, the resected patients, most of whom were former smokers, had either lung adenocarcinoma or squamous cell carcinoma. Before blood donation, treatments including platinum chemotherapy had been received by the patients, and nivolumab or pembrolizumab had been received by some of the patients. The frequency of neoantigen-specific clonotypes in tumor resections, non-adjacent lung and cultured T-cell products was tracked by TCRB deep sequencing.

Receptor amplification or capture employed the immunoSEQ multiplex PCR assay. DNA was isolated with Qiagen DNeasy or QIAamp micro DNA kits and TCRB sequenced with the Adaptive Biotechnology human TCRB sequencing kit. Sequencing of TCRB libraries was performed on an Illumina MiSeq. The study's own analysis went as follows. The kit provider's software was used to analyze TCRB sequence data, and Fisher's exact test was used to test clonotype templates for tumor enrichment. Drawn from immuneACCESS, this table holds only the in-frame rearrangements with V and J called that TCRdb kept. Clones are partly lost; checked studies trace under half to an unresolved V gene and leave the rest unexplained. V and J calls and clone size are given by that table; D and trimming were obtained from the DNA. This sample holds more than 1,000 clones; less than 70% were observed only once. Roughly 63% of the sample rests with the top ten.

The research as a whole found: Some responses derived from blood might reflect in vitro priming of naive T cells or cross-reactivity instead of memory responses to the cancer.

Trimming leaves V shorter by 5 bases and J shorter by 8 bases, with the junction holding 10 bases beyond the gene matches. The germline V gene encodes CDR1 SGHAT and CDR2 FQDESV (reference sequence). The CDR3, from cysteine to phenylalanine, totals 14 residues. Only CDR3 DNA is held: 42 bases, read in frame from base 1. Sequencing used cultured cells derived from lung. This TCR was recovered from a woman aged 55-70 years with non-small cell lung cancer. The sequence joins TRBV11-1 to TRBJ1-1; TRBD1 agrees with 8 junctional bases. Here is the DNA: TGTGCCAGCAGCCACTCAGGGGGCGCGGGAGAAGCTTTCTTT. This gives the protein CASSHSGGAGEAFF.